This TCR beta chain was identified in a study of breast tumors, draining lymph nodes, adjacent tissues. Study-wide points: Compared with basal-like, luminal-like tumors shared significantly more repertoire with nontumor tissue. Tumor T cell lymph node origin was a supported hypothesis, not proven. The data were judged consistent with most tumor T cells coming from lymph node and expanding in tumor.

Breast cancer patients provided tissue from their axillary draining lymph nodes. Notes on this clonotype: What it binds is unknown.

Germline values: CDR1 MDHEN, CDR2 SYDVKM. This CDR3 has 17 amino acids. V shed 2 bases, J shed 2 bases, and the junction held 6 bases outside the gene matches. TCRdb independently ran MiXCR on the multiplex PCR reads; one entry per CDR3 protein. The data contain some 230,000 distinct CDR3 sequences, around 35% of them seen just once; the ten biggest clones take up about 3.9%. The sequencing sample was made of axillary lymph node tissue. This clonotype was obtained from a female donor with breast cancer. Some clones in this sample may be carry-over from other donors' samples. The rearrangement uses TRBV28 and TRBJ2-5; 12 nucleotides agree with TRBD2. The DNA for the CDR3 is TGTGCCAGCAGTTTAGGGTGGACTAGCGGGATACAAGAGACCCAGTACTTC. As protein: CASSLGWTSGIQETQYF. The full variable domain, completed using reference TRBV28 and TRBJ2-5, is DVKVTQSSRYLVKRTGEKVFLECVQDMDHENMFWYRQDPGLGLRLIYFSYDVKMKEKGDIPEGYSVSREKKERFSLILESASTNQTSMYLCASSLGWTSGIQETQYFGPGTRLLVL.